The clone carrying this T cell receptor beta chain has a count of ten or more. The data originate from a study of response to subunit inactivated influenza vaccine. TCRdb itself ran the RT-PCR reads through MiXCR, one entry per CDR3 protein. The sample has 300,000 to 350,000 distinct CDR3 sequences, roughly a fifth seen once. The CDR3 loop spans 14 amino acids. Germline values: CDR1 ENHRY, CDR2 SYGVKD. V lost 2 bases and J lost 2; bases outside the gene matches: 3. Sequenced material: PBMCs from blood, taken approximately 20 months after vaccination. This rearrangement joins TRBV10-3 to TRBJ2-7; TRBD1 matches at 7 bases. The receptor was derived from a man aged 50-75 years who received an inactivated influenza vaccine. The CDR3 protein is CAISETGTAYEQYF. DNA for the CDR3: TGTGCCATCAGTGAGACCGGGACAGCCTACGAGCAGTACTTC.